One TCR beta chain is described in this entry. Its antigen remains unknown. V shed 6 bases and J shed 1 base, with 7 bases lying between them. Germline CDR1 is SGHDN and CDR2 is FVKESK. The CDR3 covers 14 residues. A second PCR, run for about 7 to 12 cycles, used a sample-barcoded 5' primer plus a J-beta primer mix. A single record per CDR3 protein comes from TCRdb applying MiXCR to the 5' RACE reads. The sample shows 700,000 or so distinct CDR3 sequences, over 40% of them seen only once. These data originate in a study of blood T cells in healthy people across ages. Study-wide background: Template switching recovered approximately one barcoded beta molecule for every two T cells.

General study points: Investigators viewed diversity estimates from one million T cells as underestimates, the study reported.

The chain combines TRBV14 with TRBJ2-6, with D hard to call. Sequencing input: blood. The receptor was derived from a man at least 80 years old in good health. The CDR3, as DNA: TGTGCCAGCAGTCACAAATCTGGGGCCAACGTCCTGACTTTC. Translating it yields CASSHKSGANVLTF.